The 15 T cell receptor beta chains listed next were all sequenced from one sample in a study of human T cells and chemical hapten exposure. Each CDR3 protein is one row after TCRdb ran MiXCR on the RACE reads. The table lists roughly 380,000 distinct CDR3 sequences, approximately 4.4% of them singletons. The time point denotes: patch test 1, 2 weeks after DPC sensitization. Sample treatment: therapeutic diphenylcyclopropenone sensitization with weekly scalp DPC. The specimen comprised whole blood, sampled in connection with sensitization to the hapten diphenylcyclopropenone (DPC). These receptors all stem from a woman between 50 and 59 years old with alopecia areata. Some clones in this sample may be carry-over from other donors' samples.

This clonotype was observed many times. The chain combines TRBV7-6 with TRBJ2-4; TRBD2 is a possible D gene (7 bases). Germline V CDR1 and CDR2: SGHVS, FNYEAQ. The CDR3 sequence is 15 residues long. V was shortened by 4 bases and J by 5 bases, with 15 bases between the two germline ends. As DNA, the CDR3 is TGTGCCAGCAGCTCCCCGGGCGGGGGCCAAAACATTCAGTACTTC. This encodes CASSSPGGGQNIQYF.

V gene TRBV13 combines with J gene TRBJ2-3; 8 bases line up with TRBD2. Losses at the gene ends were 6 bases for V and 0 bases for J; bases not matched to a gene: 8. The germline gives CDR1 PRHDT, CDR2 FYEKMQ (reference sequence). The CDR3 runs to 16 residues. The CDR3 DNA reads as TGTGCCAGCAGGCACAGCGGGGGAGCTAGCACAGATACGCAGTATTTT. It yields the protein CASRHSGGASTDTQYF.

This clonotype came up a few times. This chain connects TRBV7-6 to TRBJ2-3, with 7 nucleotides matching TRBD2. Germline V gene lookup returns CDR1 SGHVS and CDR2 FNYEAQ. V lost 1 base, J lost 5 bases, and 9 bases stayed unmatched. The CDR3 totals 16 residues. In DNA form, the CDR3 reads TGTGCCAGCAGCTTAGAAGCGGGATACCGAGGAGATACGCAGTATTTT. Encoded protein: CASSLEAGYRGDTQYF.

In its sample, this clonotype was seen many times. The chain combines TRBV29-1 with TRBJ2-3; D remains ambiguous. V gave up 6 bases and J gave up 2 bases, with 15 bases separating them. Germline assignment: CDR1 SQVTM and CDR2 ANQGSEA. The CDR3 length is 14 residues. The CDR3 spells CSVSGKLLTDTQYF. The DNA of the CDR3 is TGCAGCGTATCCGGTAAACTTCTCACAGATACGCAGTATTTT.

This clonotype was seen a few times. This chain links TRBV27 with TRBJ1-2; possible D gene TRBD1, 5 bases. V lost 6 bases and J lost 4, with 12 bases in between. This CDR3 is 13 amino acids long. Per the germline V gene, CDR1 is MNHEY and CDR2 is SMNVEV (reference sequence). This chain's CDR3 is CASRGPTAYGYTF. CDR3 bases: TGTGCCAGCAGGGGGCCGACGGCCTATGGCTACACCTTC.

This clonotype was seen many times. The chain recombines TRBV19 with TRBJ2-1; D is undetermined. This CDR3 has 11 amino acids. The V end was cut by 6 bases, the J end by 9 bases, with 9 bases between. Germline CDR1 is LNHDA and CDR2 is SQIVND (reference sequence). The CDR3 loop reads CASSVGGEQFF. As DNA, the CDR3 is TGTGCCAGTAGCGTGGGTGGTGAGCAGTTCTTC.

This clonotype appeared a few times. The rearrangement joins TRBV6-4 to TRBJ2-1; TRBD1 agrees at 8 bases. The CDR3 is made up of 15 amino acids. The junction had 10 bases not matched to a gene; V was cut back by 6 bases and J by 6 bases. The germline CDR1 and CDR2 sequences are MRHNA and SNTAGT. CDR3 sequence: CASSPGGGMANEQFF. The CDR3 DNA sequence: TGTGCCAGCAGCCCAGGGGGCGGAATGGCCAATGAGCAGTTCTTC.

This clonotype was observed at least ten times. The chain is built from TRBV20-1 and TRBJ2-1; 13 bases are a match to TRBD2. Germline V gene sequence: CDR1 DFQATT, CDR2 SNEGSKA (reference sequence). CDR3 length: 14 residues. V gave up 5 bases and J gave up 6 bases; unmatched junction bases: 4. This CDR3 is CSARRTSGSNEQFF. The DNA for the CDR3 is TGCAGTGCTCGCCGGACTAGCGGGAGCAATGAGCAGTTCTTC.

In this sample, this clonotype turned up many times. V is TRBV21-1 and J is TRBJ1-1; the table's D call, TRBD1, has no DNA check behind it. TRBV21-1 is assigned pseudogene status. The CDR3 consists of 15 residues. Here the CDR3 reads CASSKEKTVNTEAFF. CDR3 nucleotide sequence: TGTGCCAGCAGCAAAGAGAAGACAGTTAACACTGAAGCTTTCTTT.

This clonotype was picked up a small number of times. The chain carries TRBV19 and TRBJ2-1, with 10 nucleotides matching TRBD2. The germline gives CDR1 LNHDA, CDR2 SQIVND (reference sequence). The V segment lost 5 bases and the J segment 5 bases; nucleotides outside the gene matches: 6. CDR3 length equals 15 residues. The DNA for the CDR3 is TGTGCCAGTAGTTCGGCGAGCGGGGGGGACAATGAGCAGTTCTTC. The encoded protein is CASSSASGGDNEQFF.

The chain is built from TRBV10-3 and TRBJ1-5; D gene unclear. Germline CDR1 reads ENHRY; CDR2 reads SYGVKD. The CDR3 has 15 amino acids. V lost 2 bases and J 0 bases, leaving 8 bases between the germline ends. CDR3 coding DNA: TGTGCCATCAGTGAGGAAGGGCTTAGCAATCAGCCCCAGCATTTT. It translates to CAISEEGLSNQPQHF.

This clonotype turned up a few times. The CDR3 DNA reads TGTGCCAGCAGCGTAGGTGGGCAGCCCACCGGGGAGCTGTTTTTT. Translating it yields CASSVGGQPTGELFF. The rearrangement joins TRBV9 to TRBJ2-2; no clear D. Germline loops: CDR1 SGDLS, CDR2 YYNGEE. The V gene lost 0 bases and the J gene lost 4 bases, with 10 bases spanning the gap. The CDR3 covers 15 residues.

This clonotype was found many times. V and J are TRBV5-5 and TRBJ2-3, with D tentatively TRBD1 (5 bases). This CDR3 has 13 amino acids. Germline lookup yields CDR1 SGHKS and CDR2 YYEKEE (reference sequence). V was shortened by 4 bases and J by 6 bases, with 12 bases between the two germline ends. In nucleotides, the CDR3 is TGTGCCAGCAGCCTGGGGCGTGGTGATACGCAGTATTTT. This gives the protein CASSLGRGDTQYF.

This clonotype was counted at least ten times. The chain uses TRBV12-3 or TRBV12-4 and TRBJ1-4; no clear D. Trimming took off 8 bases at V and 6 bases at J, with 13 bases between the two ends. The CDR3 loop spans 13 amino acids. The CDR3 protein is CASGMAGYEKLFF. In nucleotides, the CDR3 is TGTGCCAGCGGGATGGCGGGGTATGAAAAACTGTTTTTT.

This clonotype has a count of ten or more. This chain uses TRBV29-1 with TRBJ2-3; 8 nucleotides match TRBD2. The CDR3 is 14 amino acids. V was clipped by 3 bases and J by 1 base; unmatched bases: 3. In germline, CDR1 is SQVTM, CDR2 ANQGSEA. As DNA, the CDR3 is TGCAGCGTTGAGACAGCGGGAGGCACAGATACGCAGTATTTT. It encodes CSVETAGGTDTQYF.